The rows below give T cell receptor beta chains drawn from one sample of a study of T cell changes during pregnancy in multiple sclerosis. This table comes from immunoSEQ multiplex PCR, and its TCRdb copy is limited to in-frame clones, with some not included. Here the sample spans over 50,000 clones, about nine tenths being singletons. The sequenced sample was CD4+ T cells from peripheral blood mononuclear cells, obtained after pregnancy. The receptor source for this set is a female donor with multiple sclerosis, enrolled in a pregnancy study. Both conserved end residues are part of each CDR3. Each record gives: J gene, V gene, D gene, CDR3 DNA, CDR3 protein. The D gene is left open where the match is weak.

>TRBJ2-7|TRBV7-2|TRBD2
TGTGCCAGCAGCTTAGGTGGGACTAGCGGGGCCAGGAAAGAGCAGTACTTC
CASSLGGTSGARKEQYF
>TRBJ1-2|TRBV5-4|TRBD1
TGTGCCAGCACGATACAGGGGGCCTTTAACTATGGCTACACCTTC
CASTIQGAFNYGYTF
>TRBJ1-5|TRBV2|TRBD1
TGTGCCAGCATGAAGGACAGGGGTTACAATCAGCCCCAGCATTTT
CASMKDRGYNQPQHF
>TRBJ2-3|TRBV5-5|TRBD2
TGTGCCAGCAGCTTGGTTCCGGGAGGAGGCACAGATACGCAGTATTTT
CASSLVPGGGTDTQYF
>TRBJ1-3|TRBV5-1|.
TGCGCCAGCAGCTTGGGCCCAGGAGGCTCTGGAAACACCATATATTTT
CASSLGPGGSGNTIYF
>TRBJ2-4|TRBV5-4|.
TGTGCCAGCAGCTTGGAAACAGGGATAAAAAACATTCAGTACTTC
CASSLETGIKNIQYF
>TRBJ2-1|TRBV7-2|TRBD2
TGTGCCAGCACCCCTAGCGGGAGATACTACAATGAGCAGTTCTTC
CASTPSGRYYNEQFF
>TRBJ2-1|TRBV19|TRBD1
TGTGCCAGTAGTATGGCAGGGGGTCTAGGTAATGAGCAGTTCTTC
CASSMAGGLGNEQFF
>TRBJ1-1|TRBV6-6|.
TGTGCCAGCAGTTCCACAGGGTATGGCACTGAAGCTTTCTTT
CASSSTGYGTEAFF
>TRBJ2-3|TRBV5-8|TRBD2
TGTGCCAGCAGTTTTTGGCTAGCGGGATATCCAGATACGCAGTATTTT
CASSFWLAGYPDTQYF